The next 10 T cell receptor beta chains were all read from a single sample in a study of control samples from healthy donors and cancer patients (dated by TCRdb to about 2020). Libraries were made using the immunoSEQ multiplex PCR assay. The source is immuneACCESS, and TCRdb retained only in-frame sequences with V and J called. Part of the clones is not carried over; for the studies checked, unresolved V genes explain less than half of this, and the remainder is unexplained. The sample yields around 51,000 clones; roughly 80% were counted once. Roughly a tenth of the sample rests with the top ten. The sequencing sample was made of blood. Receptor source: a man in his 70s in good health.

The CDR3 is CASSLGKFSSTDTQYF. The CDR3 DNA is TGTGCCAGCAGCTTAGGGAAGTTTTCTAGCACAGATACGCAGTATTTT. The rearrangement uses TRBV7-9 and TRBJ2-3; no firm D call. V was trimmed by 1 base and J by 0 bases, leaving 11 bases between them. The CDR3 has 16 amino acids. Germline CDR1 reads SEHNR; CDR2 reads FQNEAQ (reference sequence). Full variable domain (outside the CDR3, taken from reference TRBV7-9 and TRBJ2-3): DTGVSQNPRHKITKRGQNVTFRCDPISEHNRLYWYRQTLGQGPEFLTYFQNEAQLEKSRLLSDRFSAERPKGSFSTLEIQRTEQGDSAMYLCASSLGKFSSTDTQYFGPGTRLTVL.

The J gene is TRBJ2-2, the V gene TRBV5-6, with a weak D call TRBD1 (7 bases). This CDR3 spans 16 amino acids. The ends were cut back, 1 base at V and 1 base at J, with 11 bases in the middle. Germline V gene lookup returns CDR1 SGHDT and CDR2 YYEEEE. As DNA, the CDR3 is TGTGCCAGCAGCTTGCTCCAGGGGGGGAACACCGGGGAGCTGTTTTTT. Translating it yields CASSLLQGGNTGELFF.

CDR3 loop: CARTFPAGTENYGYTF. The CDR3 nucleotides are TGTGCCAGAACTTTCCCAGCCGGGACAGAGAACTATGGCTACACCTTC. The chain has TRBV5-3 and TRBJ1-2; TRBD1 aligns across 7 bases. TRBV5-3 is classed as an ORF, of uncertain function. The CDR3 is made up of 16 amino acids. J lost 2 bases, V lost 6 bases, and 13 bases had no gene match.

V gene TRBV7-2 combines with J gene TRBJ2-7; 9 bases line up with TRBD1. The CDR3 is made up of 14 amino acids. Trimming cost V 6 bases and J 4 bases; bases outside gene matches: 7. The germline V gene encodes CDR1 SGHTA and CDR2 FQGNSA. The CDR3 spells CASSRGTGIYEQYF. The CDR3 bases are TGTGCCAGCAGTAGGGGGACAGGGATATACGAGCAGTACTTC.

The V call is TRBV5-4, the J call TRBJ2-3; 9 bases are a match to TRBD1. CDR3 size: 18 residues. V trimming: 0 bases; J trimming: 0 bases; junction bases outside the gene matches: 8. Germline loops: CDR1 SGHNT, CDR2 YYREEE (reference sequence). The CDR3 DNA reads TGTGCCAGCAGCTTGGGTCGGACAGGGGACCCGAGCACAGATACGCAGTATTTT. Residues: CASSLGRTGDPSTDTQYF.

V is TRBV27 and J is TRBJ1-4, with no clear D. Trimming removed 5 bases from V and 7 bases from J, with 20 bases in between. The CDR3 loop spans 16 amino acids. Germline V gene sequence: CDR1 MNHEY, CDR2 SMNVEV (reference sequence). The CDR3 region is CASSQFPGPPGEKLFF. CDR3 nucleotide sequence: TGTGCCAGCAGTCAATTCCCGGGTCCACCGGGTGAAAAACTGTTTTTT. The full variable domain, its missing parts supplied by reference TRBV27 and TRBJ1-4, is EAQVTQNPRYLITVTGKKLTVTCSQNMNHEYMSWYRQDPGLGLRQIYYSMNVEVTDKGDVPEGYKVSRKEKRNFPLILESPSPNQTSLYFCASSQFPGPPGEKLFFGSGTQLSVL.

The chain links TRBV28 to TRBJ2-7; D remains ambiguous. Trimming left V 3 bases short and J 4 bases short, with 4 bases between. In germline, CDR1 is MDHEN, CDR2 SYDVKM. The CDR3 is 11 residues long. CDR3 amino acids: CASSFLYEQYF. For the CDR3, the DNA is TGTGCCAGCAGTTTTTTGTACGAGCAGTACTTC.

CDR3 protein: CASSLAGTSGSRSYNEQFF. In DNA, the CDR3 is TGTGCCAGCAGCTTAGCCGGGACTAGCGGGAGTCGATCCTACAATGAGCAGTTCTTC. This rearrangement joins TRBV11-2 to TRBJ2-1, with 14 bases that match TRBD2. J gave up 1 base and V 1 base, and 6 bases lay outside the gene matches. The CDR3 totals 19 residues. Germline loops: CDR1 SGHAT, CDR2 FQNNGV.

V usage is TRBV2 and J usage is TRBJ2-6; 7 bases are shared with TRBD1. CDR1 and CDR2 from the germline V gene are SNHLY and FYNNEI. V was pared by 6 bases and J by 3 bases, with 5 bases of the junction left unmatched. The CDR3 spans 15 residues. The CDR3 here is CASRGQGVGANVLTF. CDR3 bases: TGTGCCAGCAGAGGTCAGGGGGTTGGGGCCAACGTCCTGACTTTC.

The V call is TRBV5-1, the J call TRBJ2-3; 7 bases are a match to TRBD1. Germline CDR1 and CDR2: SGHRS and YFSETQ. This CDR3 contains 15 residues. V trimming: 1 base; J trimming: 2 bases; junction bases outside the gene matches: 4. The CDR3 DNA reads as TGCGCCAGCAGCTTGATAGGACAGGTCACAGATACGCAGTATTTT. Translated: CASSLIGQVTDTQYF.